Many counts were recorded for the clone carrying this T cell receptor beta chain. Its antigen is unknown. The read gets to within 3 residues of the CDR3 end, and the germline J gene fills in the rest. The sample belongs to a study of T cell clonality in common variable immunodeficiency. The ends lost 5 bases at V and 0 bases at J; junction bases unmatched: 1. Germline CDR1 is GTSNPN and CDR2 is SVGIG (reference sequence). This CDR3 spans 12 amino acids. Using immunoSEQ multiplex PCR, the repertoire was profiled, and TCRdb retains in-frame clones only, with some absent. In total the sample includes 30,000 to 40,000 clones, none of them seen once. The study's findings and limits: Authors noted CVID clonality's cause needs subpopulation repertoire sequencing.

This clonotype originated in a person between 18 and 70 years old in good health. Sequenced sample: peripheral blood mononuclear cells. V usage is TRBV30 and J usage is TRBJ2-7; TRBD2 agrees at 7 bases. The CDR3 sequence: CAWERGSYEQYF. Incomplete CDR3 DNA: TGTGCCTGGGAGCGGGGCTCCTACGAG.